What follows is one T cell receptor (beta chain) and its context. The data were taken from a study of cytomegalovirus exposure and HLA in healthy donors. The PCR ran on 60 Vbeta and 13 Jbeta primers. Assay used: immunoSEQ multiplex PCR; TCRdb lists only in-frame clones, some missing. There are about 67,000 clones in the sample, with approximately 5% held by the top ten. Donors were ostensibly healthy at sampling, although undocumented immune exposures were probable. Sequencing used PBMCs. The clonotype comes from a man aged 25 to 45 in good health and CMV-seropositive.

In DNA form, the CDR3 reads TGTGCCAGCAGCTCTGCGGGGGGGCAAGGCTACACCTTC. It yields the protein CASSSAGGQGYTF. The chain recombines TRBV7-9 with TRBJ1-2, with D possibly being TRBD1 (6 bases). From germline, CDR1 is SEHNR and CDR2 FQNEAQ (reference sequence). The CDR3 runs to 13 residues. Trimming took off 4 bases at V and 8 bases at J, with 14 bases between the two ends.